The 24 T cell receptor beta chains in this list originate from one sample, sequenced in a study of human T cells and chemical hapten exposure. TCRdb reprocessed the RACE reads with MiXCR, giving one entry per CDR3 protein. Of 350,000 or so distinct CDR3 sequences detected, about 7% appear once; the ten largest clones hold 8.4%. Time point: patch test 1, 2 weeks after DPC sensitization. Sample treatment: therapeutic diphenylcyclopropenone sensitization with weekly scalp DPC. The material sequenced was whole blood, taken in connection with sensitization to the hapten diphenylcyclopropenone (DPC). The receptor set was obtained from a woman in her late teens or twenties with alopecia areata. Some clones in this sample may be carry-over from other donors' samples.

The chain carries TRBV7-9 and TRBJ1-1, with 8 bases matching TRBD1. Per germline, CDR1 SEHNR and CDR2 FQNEAQ (reference sequence). This CDR3 region has 10 residues. The J segment lost 10 bases and the V segment lost 5 bases, leaving 0 bases of the junction unmatched. Here the CDR3 reads CASSGQGAFF. The CDR3 region has the DNA TGTGCCAGCAGCGGACAGGGAGCTTTCTTT.

The chain has TRBV7-2 and TRBJ1-1; no reliable D call. This CDR3 contains 13 residues. Deletions cut 5 bases from V and 7 bases from J, with 14 bases between. The V gene's germline CDR1 is SGHTA and CDR2 FQGNSA. This CDR3 reads CASSPDRQVEAFF. The CDR3 DNA follows: TGTGCCAGCAGCCCGGACCGACAAGTTGAAGCTTTCTTT.

This clonotype was seen a few times. The CDR3 DNA reads TGCGCCAGCAGCCCCCAGGACGTCTACAATGAGCAGTTCTTC. It specifies CASSPQDVYNEQFF. This rearrangement joins TRBV5-1 to TRBJ2-1; D uncertain. The germline CDR1 and CDR2 sequences are SGHRS and YFSETQ. The CDR3 has 14 amino acids. The germline V and J ends were trimmed by 4 bases and 3 bases, with 11 bases remaining between them.

This clonotype was detected only a few times. The V call is TRBV12-3 or TRBV12-4, the J call TRBJ2-7, with D perhaps TRBD2 (5 bases). This CDR3 region has 14 residues. Trimming took off 3 bases at V and 7 bases at J, with 16 bases between the two ends. CDR3 loop: CASSLNSGSEEQYF. CDR3 DNA: TGTGCCAGCAGTTTGAATTCGGGGTCGGAAGAGCAGTACTTC.

This clonotype was observed at least ten times. The chain recombines TRBV15 with TRBJ1-5, with a tentative D call TRBD1 (6 bases). Germline assignment: CDR1 LNHNV and CDR2 YYDKDF (reference sequence). The CDR3 has 12 amino acids. V lost 9 bases and J lost 7, with 13 bases in between. As DNA, the CDR3 is TGTGCCACTTCAGGGGTTAGGCAGCCCCAGCATTTT. Translated, it gives CATSGVRQPQHF.

V usage is TRBV19 and J usage is TRBJ1-5, with a tentative D call TRBD1 (5 bases). This CDR3 has 14 residues. Trimming cost V 10 bases and J 7 bases, with 20 bases left between them. Germline CDR1 and CDR2: LNHDA and SQIVND (reference sequence). CDR3 residues: CATDTTLQGQPQHF. The DNA for the CDR3 is TGTGCCACCGACACGACACTTCAGGGACAGCCCCAGCATTTT.

This clonotype was counted a few times. V usage is TRBV5-6 and J usage is TRBJ2-7, with D uncertain. Deletions cut 3 bases from V and 3 bases from J, with 7 bases between. The CDR3 consists of 12 residues. In germline, CDR1 is SGHDT, CDR2 YYEEEE. The CDR3 DNA is TGTGCCAGCAGCTGGGTCGGCTACGAGCAGTACTTC. This translates into CASSWVGYEQYF.

This clonotype has only a few counts. The rearrangement links TRBV10-3 to TRBJ2-2; no firm D call. The CDR3 contains 14 residues. Trimming left V 11 bases short and J 0 bases short, with 13 bases between. Germline V CDR1 and CDR2: ENHRY, SYGVKD. The CDR3 is CAASEYANTGELFF. CDR3 sequence (DNA): TGTGCCGCCTCAGAGTACGCGAACACCGGGGAGCTGTTTTTT.

This clonotype was counted a few times. CDR3 DNA: TGTGCCAGTAGTTGGCAGGGGGCGATCACCGGGGAGCTGTTTTTT. It is translated as CASSWQGAITGELFF. This chain connects TRBV19 to TRBJ2-2; TRBD1 matches at 8 bases. The V gene end was trimmed by 5 bases and the J gene end by 4 bases; junction bases not matched to a gene: 6. Germline loops: CDR1 LNHDA, CDR2 SQIVND (reference sequence). The CDR3 consists of 15 residues. Variable domain in full (rest from reference TRBV19 and TRBJ2-2): DGGITQSPKYLFRKEGQNVTLSCEQNLNHDAMYWYRQDPGQGLRLIYYSQIVNDFQKGDIAEGYSVSREKKESFPLTVTSAQKNPTAFYLCASSWQGAITGELFFGEGSRLTVL.

The table lists this clonotype with many counts. The chain links TRBV4-3 to TRBJ1-2; D unclear. V shed 0 bases and J shed 6 bases, with 14 bases lying between them. There are 15 residues in the CDR3. CDR1 and CDR2 from the germline V gene are LGHNA and YSLEER. The DNA for the CDR3 is TGCGCCAGCAGCCAAGAGACTGGCAGAGGTGATGGCTACACCTTC. It is translated as CASSQETGRGDGYTF.

The chain has TRBV5-4 and TRBJ1-2; tentatively, D is TRBD1 (6 bases). CDR3 size: 18 residues. In germline, CDR1 is SGHNT, CDR2 YYREEE (reference sequence). V was pared by 4 bases and J by 4 bases, with 26 bases between. In nucleotides, the CDR3 is TGTGCCAGCAGCCTCCCCGGGGCGGGGGGGGCCTTCATCTATGGCTACACCTTC. Its protein is CASSLPGAGGAFIYGYTF.

This clonotype was recorded many times. The chain uses TRBV4-2 and TRBJ2-2, with 7 bases identical to TRBD1. The CDR3 totals 17 residues. V trimming: 5 bases; J trimming: 3 bases; junction bases outside the gene matches: 12. In germline, CDR1 is LGHNA, CDR2 YNFKEQ. This CDR3 is CASSSTRTGTDTGELFF. As DNA, the CDR3 is TGTGCCAGCAGCTCAACTCGGACAGGAACGGACACCGGGGAGCTGTTTTTT.

This clonotype showed up many times. J is TRBJ2-5 and V is TRBV6-2 or TRBV6-3; 7 bases line up with TRBD2. Germline CDR1 and CDR2: MNHEY and SVGEGT. The CDR3 has 16 residues. V lost 0 bases, J lost 2 bases, and 6 bases stayed unmatched. CDR3 protein: CASSYSMWGGQETQYF. Here the CDR3 DNA reads TGTGCCAGCAGTTACTCGATGTGGGGGGGGCAAGAGACCCAGTACTTC.

V and J are TRBV5-1 and TRBJ1-1, with D possibly being TRBD1 (6 bases). The length of the CDR3 is 16 residues. CDR1 SGHRS and CDR2 YFSETQ come from the germline V gene. Trimming cost V 1 base and J 4 bases, with 17 bases left between them. CDR3 nucleotide sequence: TGCGCCAGCAGCTTGTTTAGTTCAGGGGAGGGCACTGAAGCTTTCTTT. This translates into CASSLFSSGEGTEAFF.

The rearrangement links TRBV29-1 to TRBJ2-7, with 10 nucleotides matching TRBD1. The length of the CDR3 is 13 residues. V lost 5 bases to trimming and J lost 2 bases; unmatched junction nucleotides: 3. CDR1 SQVTM and CDR2 ANQGSEA come from the germline V gene. CDR3 DNA sequence: TGCAGCGTTACCGGGACAGGGGCCTACGAGCAGTACTTC. The encoded protein is CSVTGTGAYEQYF.

The sample holds many counts of this clonotype. CDR3 protein: CASSLADPTYEQYF. CDR3 sequence (DNA): TGTGCCAGCAGCTTAGCTGACCCTACCTACGAGCAGTACTTC. The rearrangement uses TRBV7-9 and TRBJ2-7; no clear D gene. The germline V and J ends were trimmed by 0 bases and 2 bases, with 8 bases remaining between them. The CDR3 has 14 amino acids. The germline V gene encodes CDR1 SEHNR and CDR2 FQNEAQ (reference sequence). The complete variable domain, with remaining parts taken from reference TRBV7-9 and TRBJ2-7, reads DTGVSQNPRHKITKRGQNVTFRCDPISEHNRLYWYRQTLGQGPEFLTYFQNEAQLEKSRLLSDRFSAERPKGSFSTLEIQRTEQGDSAMYLCASSLADPTYEQYFGPGTRLTVT.

This clonotype occurred many times. V is TRBV27 and J is TRBJ1-6, with D possibly TRBD1 on 5 matching bases. V lost 5 bases to trimming and J lost 7 bases, with 15 bases between them. Looked up from germline, CDR1 is MNHEY and CDR2 is SMNVEV (reference sequence). The CDR3 sequence is 15 residues long. CDR3 protein: CASSPSSQVNSPLHF. As DNA, the CDR3 is TGTGCCAGCAGTCCTTCGTCACAGGTGAATTCACCCCTCCACTTT.

This clonotype occurred a few times. J is TRBJ1-5 and V is TRBV6-2 or TRBV6-3, with D possibly matching TRBD1 (6 bases). The CDR3 spans 17 residues. V was cut by 0 bases and J by 2 bases, with 14 bases left in between. The germline CDR1 and CDR2 sequences are MNHEY and SVGEGT. This CDR3 is CASSYSIGGGRNQPQHF. The CDR3 nucleotides read TGTGCCAGCAGTTACTCGATAGGGGGTGGACGCAATCAGCCCCAGCATTTT.

This chain connects TRBV28 to TRBJ2-5; weak D call: TRBD2 (5 bases). CDR3 size: 16 residues. Germline V CDR1 and CDR2: MDHEN, SYDVKM. Trimming left V 2 bases short and J 4 bases short, with 17 bases between. In nucleotides, the CDR3 is TGTGCCAGCAGTTTAGCACCAGGCAAAAGCGGAGAGACCCAGTACTTC. It is translated as CASSLAPGKSGETQYF.

The chain recombines TRBV14 with TRBJ1-6; D gene uncertain. Germline-derived CDR1 and CDR2 are SGHDN and FVKESK. Trimming took 4 bases from V and 7 from J, leaving 5 bases between them. The CDR3 runs 12 residues. CDR3 residues: CASSPMNSPLHF. CDR3 nucleotides: TGTGCCAGCAGCCCCATGAATTCACCCCTCCACTTT.

The chain combines TRBV18 with TRBJ2-3, with unresolved D. V was clipped by 5 bases and J by 6 bases, with 12 bases between them. The CDR3 has 13 residues. Looked up from germline, CDR1 is KGHSH and CDR2 is LQKENI. The CDR3 spells CASSFGPFDTQYF. In nucleotides, the CDR3 is TGTGCCAGCTCATTTGGACCCTTCGATACGCAGTATTTT.

The sample holds many counts of this clonotype. The chain carries TRBV3-1 and TRBJ1-2; D uncertain. The germline gives CDR1 LGHDT, CDR2 YNNKEL (reference sequence). This CDR3 is 14 amino acids long. Trimming removed 4 bases at V and 7 bases at J, with 16 bases between. The CDR3 DNA sequence: TGTGCCAGCAGCCCCTTAAGCGGGGTCGGTGGCTACACCTTC. This gives the protein CASSPLSGVGGYTF.

Many counts were recorded for this clonotype. The genes are TRBV18 and TRBJ2-6, with D uncertain. The length of the CDR3 is 12 residues. V was trimmed by 5 bases and J by 8 bases, leaving 7 bases between them. The germline V gene has CDR1 KGHSH and CDR2 LQKENI. Here the CDR3 reads CASSTEPNVLTF. The CDR3 coding sequence is TGTGCCAGCTCAACGGAGCCCAACGTCCTGACTTTC.

This clonotype showed up many times. A junction end diverges from the germline sequence, so it may reflect a read error. The CDR3 is CASSSGFSTDAQYF. The CDR3 bases are TGTGCCAGCAGCTCGGGGTTTAGCACAGATGCGCAGTATTTT. V gene TRBV7-3 combines with J gene TRBJ2-3, with D perhaps TRBD2 (5 bases). CDR3 length: 14 amino acids. Germline V lookup: CDR1 SGHTA, CDR2 FQGTGA.